Listed below are T cell receptor beta chains from one sample, sequenced in a study of CD8+ T cells in alopecia areata. Only in-frame clones appear in the TCRdb table, and some are missing; sequencing was by immunoSEQ multiplex PCR. This sample has more than 95,000 clones, with about 59% found just once. This material consisted of CD4+ T cells sorted from blood, taken at week 4, from a patient treated with tofacitinib. The receptors were gathered from a human donor with alopecia areata. Both conserved end residues are trimmed from each CDR3. The order of the fields is V gene, CDR3 length, J gene, clone size, CDR3 protein. Clone size, where shown, is once, few, many, or a class for clones that have expanded.

>TRBV6-6|10|TRBJ1-2|NA
ASSYSAVGYT
>TRBV28|13|TRBJ1-5|NA
ASSLSTGVLQPQH
>TRBV19|13|TRBJ2-4|NA
ASSMAGYSKNIQY
>TRBV23-1|12|TRBJ2-7|NA
ASTDRAASYEQY
>TRBV25-1|15|TRBJ2-7|NA
ASRPDWGTVASYEQY
>TRBV7-8|15|TRBJ2-3|few
ASSERTSGRSTDTQY
>TRBV9|13|TRBJ2-5|NA
ASSVGQPAGETQY
>TRBV2|11|TRBJ1-4|NA
ATYGTANEKLF
>TRBV5-4|14|TRBJ1-6|NA
ASSLSGSPYNSPLH
>TRBV29-1|9|TRBJ2-2|NA
SVQDTGELF
>TRBV2|12|TRBJ2-5|NA
ASRGLSVWETQY
>TRBV7-9|11|TRBJ1-1|NA
ASSFGANTEAF
>TRBV29-1|10|TRBJ1-2|NA
SVDLWGRGYT
>TRBV2|11|TRBJ2-3|NA
ASRGLGTDTQY
>TRBV5-4|13|TRBJ2-7|NA
ASSLSSGVTYEQY